These 13 T cell receptor beta chains originate from one sample sequenced in a study of cytomegalovirus exposure and HLA in healthy donors. The PCR ran on 60 Vbeta and 13 Jbeta primers. Method: immunoSEQ multiplex PCR; TCRdb's copy keeps in-frame clones and lacks some. Found here are 150,000 to 200,000 clones, 80% to 90% of them singletons; the top ten hold 5% to 7%. The sequencing input was PBMCs. These receptors originate from a man aged 45-65 years in good health and CMV-seropositive.

This chain joins TRBV7-9 and TRBJ2-6; 12 bases are a match to TRBD1. V shed 5 bases and J 4 bases; nucleotides not matched to a gene: 9. The V gene's germline CDR1 is SEHNR and CDR2 FQNEAQ (reference sequence). This CDR3 has 18 residues. The CDR3 coding sequence is TGTGCCAGCAGCCACCCGGGACAGGGGGCTATGGGGGCCAACGTCCTGACTTTC. The encoded protein is CASSHPGQGAMGANVLTF. Together with reference TRBV7-9 and TRBJ2-6, the CDR3 gives the full variable domain: DTGVSQNPRHKITKRGQNVTFRCDPISEHNRLYWYRQTLGQGPEFLTYFQNEAQLEKSRLLSDRFSAERPKGSFSTLEIQRTEQGDSAMYLCASSHPGQGAMGANVLTFGAGSRLTVL.

The chain carries TRBV10-1 and TRBJ2-1; tentative D call: TRBD2 (6 bases). There are 13 residues in the CDR3. Germline assignment: CDR1 WNHNN and CDR2 SYGVQD (reference sequence). With 3 bases removed from V and 12 bases from J, the gap between germline ends came to 15 bases. The CDR3 sequence: CASSDGGRDGQFF. In nucleotides, the CDR3 is TGCGCCAGCAGTGACGGGGGTCGCGATGGGCAGTTCTTC.

The V call is TRBV7-9, the J call TRBJ2-1; D may be TRBD1 (5 bases). In germline, CDR1 is SEHNR, CDR2 FQNEAQ (reference sequence). Trimming shortened V by 2 bases and J by 8 bases, and 13 bases separated the two germline ends. This CDR3 comprises 14 residues. The CDR3 DNA sequence: TGTGCCAGCAGCTTATACAGGTCTGAGGATGAGCAGTTCTTC. Amino acids: CASSLYRSEDEQFF.

This clone is a singleton in its sample. The chain couples TRBV27 to TRBJ1-2; D is unresolved. Germline V CDR1 and CDR2: MNHEY, SMNVEV (reference sequence). This CDR3 spans 13 amino acids. V lost 8 bases and J 4 bases, leaving 14 bases between the germline ends. CDR3 in amino acids: CASSSAGFYGYTF. Here the CDR3 DNA reads TGTGCCAGCTCAAGCGCTGGGTTCTATGGCTACACCTTC.

This chain connects TRBV6-4 to TRBJ2-7, with D possibly being TRBD1 (6 bases). The CDR3 loop spans 14 amino acids. Germline assignment: CDR1 MRHNA and CDR2 SNTAGT. V lost 4 bases and J 4 bases, leaving 14 bases between the germline ends. The CDR3 nucleotides are TGTGCCAGCAGTGGTACCAGGGGTTTTTACGAGCAGTACTTC. Translation: CASSGTRGFYEQYF.

J is TRBJ1-1 and V is TRBV11-3; possibly TRBD1 for D (5 bases). CDR3 length: 15 amino acids. V was cut by 5 bases and J by 1 base, with 14 bases left in between. Germline CDR1 and CDR2: SGHNT and YENEEA. In DNA, the CDR3 is TGTGCCAGCAGCCGCGGGGCCACGACGAACACTGAAGCTTTCTTT. Amino acid sequence: CASSRGATTNTEAFF.

In its sample, this clone was seen a few times. This CDR3 reads CASSLKRGTAANEKLFF. The DNA of the CDR3 is TGTGCCAGCAGCTTAAAGCGAGGGACAGCGGCGAATGAAAAACTGTTTTTT. J is TRBJ1-4 and V is TRBV13, with 7 bases identical to TRBD1. Germline loops: CDR1 PRHDT, CDR2 FYEKMQ (reference sequence). The CDR3 contains 17 residues. J lost 5 bases, V lost 2 bases, and 11 bases had no gene match.

This chain joins TRBV9 and TRBJ2-2, with TRBD2 matching over 10 bases. Germline V lookup: CDR1 SGDLS, CDR2 YYNGEE. This CDR3 is 16 amino acids long. J lost 7 bases, V lost 2 bases, and 8 bases had no gene match. The CDR3 DNA is TGTGCCAGCAGCGTTTTCTGGGGGACTAGCGACGGGGAGCTGTTTTTT. Amino acid sequence: CASSVFWGTSDGELFF.

In this sample, this clone turned up a few times. The V gene is TRBV10-2, the J gene TRBJ1-2, with TRBD1 matching 8 bases. The germline V gene has CDR1 WSHSY and CDR2 SAAADI. Germline trimming cut 7 bases from V and 7 bases from J; bases unmatched to any gene: 11. This CDR3 spans 14 amino acids. The CDR3 coding sequence is TGCGCCAGCAACGAAGGACAGGGCCACCTTGGCTACACCTTC. Residues: CASNEGQGHLGYTF.

The chain employs TRBV7-2 and TRBJ2-1, with 8 bases identical to TRBD2. This CDR3 has 14 amino acids. CDR1 SGHTA and CDR2 FQGNSA come from the germline V gene. The trim removed 6 bases at V and 8 bases at J, leaving 9 bases unmatched. As DNA, the CDR3 is TGTGCCAGCAGTACCCAGCGGGAGTCTTATGAGCAGTTCTTC. Translation: CASSTQRESYEQFF.

The chain is built from TRBV29-1 and TRBJ1-3; TRBD1 agrees at 9 bases. Germline trimming cut 4 bases from V and 1 base from J; bases unmatched to any gene: 8. Germline lookup yields CDR1 SQVTM and CDR2 ANQGSEA. There are 16 residues in the CDR3. CDR3 nucleotide sequence: TGCAGCGTTGTGACTGCCGGGACAGGGTCTGGAAACACCATATATTTT. Its protein product is CSVVTAGTGSGNTIYF.

The chain recombines TRBV6-5 with TRBJ1-4; D gene uncertain. CDR3 length: 12 amino acids. V shed 6 bases and J shed 10 bases, with 12 bases lying between them. The germline gives CDR1 MNHEY, CDR2 SVGAGI. The CDR3 loop reads CASSPSAGKLFF. The CDR3 nucleotides read TGTGCCAGCAGCCCCTCTGCCGGAAAACTGTTTTTT.

The V and J genes are TRBV4-1 and TRBJ1-5; no clear D gene. Germline V lookup: CDR1 MGHRA, CDR2 YSYEKL. Trimming shortened V by 2 bases and J by 2 bases, and 7 bases separated the two germline ends. CDR3 length: 14 amino acids. The CDR3 protein is CASSQYIGNQPQHF. The DNA of the CDR3 is TGCGCCAGCAGCCAATATATAGGCAATCAGCCCCAGCATTTT.